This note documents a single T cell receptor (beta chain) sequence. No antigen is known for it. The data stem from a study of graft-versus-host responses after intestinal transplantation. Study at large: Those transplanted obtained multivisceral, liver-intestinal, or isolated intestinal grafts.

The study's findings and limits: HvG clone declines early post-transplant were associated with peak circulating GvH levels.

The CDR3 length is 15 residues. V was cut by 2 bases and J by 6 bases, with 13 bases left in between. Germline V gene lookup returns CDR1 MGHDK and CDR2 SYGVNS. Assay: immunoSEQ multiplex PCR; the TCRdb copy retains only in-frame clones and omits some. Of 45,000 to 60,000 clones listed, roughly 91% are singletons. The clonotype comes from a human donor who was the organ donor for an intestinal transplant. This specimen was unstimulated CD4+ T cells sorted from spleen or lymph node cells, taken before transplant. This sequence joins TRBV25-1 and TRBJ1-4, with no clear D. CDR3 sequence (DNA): TGTGCCAGCAGTGAAGGAGGGAGGAACCATGAAAAACTGTTTTTT. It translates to CASSEGGRNHEKLFF.